These 6 T cell receptor beta chains share one sample of origin, sequenced in a study of shared T cell receptors in the human thymus. Some clones are missing from TCRdb's copy, which holds only in-frame ones; the method was immunoSEQ multiplex PCR. The table lists some 700,000 clones, around 85% of them singletons. This same sample was also taken into another study, of human thymus T cells.

Sample: thymocytes. The receptors stem from a girl under two years old with a congenital heart defect.

V and J are TRBV9 and TRBJ2-3, with D perhaps TRBD2 (6 bases). The CDR3 runs to 16 residues. CDR1 and CDR2 (germline): SGDLS, YYNGEE. Deletions cut 2 bases from V and 0 bases from J, with 13 bases between. CDR3 in amino acids: CASSVLGLFSTDTQYF. The CDR3 DNA sequence: TGTGCCAGCAGCGTTTTGGGACTGTTTAGCACAGATACGCAGTATTTT.

The chain uses TRBV4-3 and TRBJ1-2; TRBD1 is a possible D gene (5 bases). Per germline, CDR1 LGHNA and CDR2 YSLEER. CDR3 length equals 16 residues. Deletions cut 0 bases from V and 4 bases from J, with 15 bases between. The DNA of the CDR3 is TGCGCCAGCAGCCAAGATCGGGGGTATGGGTTCTATGGCTACACCTTC. Amino acid sequence: CASSQDRGYGFYGYTF.

The chain has TRBV7-8 and TRBJ1-6; 9 bases agree with TRBD1. CDR1 and CDR2 from the germline V gene are SGHVS and FQNEAQ. V trimming: 1 base; J trimming: 8 bases; junction bases outside the gene matches: 3. This CDR3 has 15 amino acids. The CDR3 DNA sequence: TGTGCCAGCAGCTTAGGACGGACAGGGGATTCACCCCTCCACTTT. This encodes CASSLGRTGDSPLHF. The variable domain in full, with the rest retrieved from reference TRBV7-8 and TRBJ1-6, is GAGVSQSPRYKVAKRGQDVALRCDPISGHVSLFWYQQALGQGPEFLTYFQNEAQLDKSGLPSDRFFAERPEGSVSTLKIQRTQQEDSAVYLCASSLGRTGDSPLHFGNGTRLTVT.

The chain recombines TRBV27 with TRBJ1-1; D might be TRBD1 (6 bases). Germline loops: CDR1 MNHEY, CDR2 SMNVEV (reference sequence). The CDR3 totals 16 residues. Deletions cut 7 bases from V and 6 bases from J, with 24 bases between. The CDR3 region is CASKQGRRTGLPEAFF. CDR3 DNA: TGTGCCAGCAAACAGGGCCGACGTACTGGTCTCCCTGAAGCTTTCTTT.

This sequence joins TRBV27 and TRBJ1-5; TRBD1 aligns across 9 bases. The length of the CDR3 is 18 residues. J gave up 6 bases and V 5 bases, and 17 bases lay outside the gene matches. CDR1 MNHEY and CDR2 SMNVEV come from the germline V gene (reference sequence). In DNA form, the CDR3 reads TGTGCCAGCAGTCTCTCCCCGGAGAACAGGGGGCGCTTTCAGCCCCAGCATTTT. Its translation: CASSLSPENRGRFQPQHF.

This clone has only one observation. This sequence joins TRBV10-3 and TRBJ2-7; D uncertain. V was clipped by 2 bases and J by 9 bases, with 17 bases between them. The CDR3 runs 14 residues. CDR1 and CDR2 (germline): ENHRY, SYGVKD. CDR3 bases: TGTGCCATCAGTGAGGTTGAAGGATATGAGGTGCAGTACTTC. Amino acid sequence: CAISEVEGYEVQYF.